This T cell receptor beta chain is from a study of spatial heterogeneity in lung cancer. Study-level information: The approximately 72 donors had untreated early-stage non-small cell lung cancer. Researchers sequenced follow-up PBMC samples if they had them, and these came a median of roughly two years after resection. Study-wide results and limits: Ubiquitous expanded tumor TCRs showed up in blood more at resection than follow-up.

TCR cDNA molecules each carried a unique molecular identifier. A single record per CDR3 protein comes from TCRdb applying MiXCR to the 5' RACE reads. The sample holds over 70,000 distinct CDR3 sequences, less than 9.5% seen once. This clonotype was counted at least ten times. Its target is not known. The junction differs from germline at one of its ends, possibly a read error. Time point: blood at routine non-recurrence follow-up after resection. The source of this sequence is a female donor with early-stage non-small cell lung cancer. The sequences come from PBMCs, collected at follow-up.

Here the CDR3 DNA reads TGTGCCAGCAGTCCCACTAGCGGGAGGGCCAGGTTGGACTTC. Its translation: CASSPTSGRARLDF. The chain uses TRBV6-6 and TRBJ2-5; 13 bases align to TRBD2. CDR3 length: 14 amino acids. Germline CDR1 and CDR2: MNHNY and SVGAGI (reference sequence).